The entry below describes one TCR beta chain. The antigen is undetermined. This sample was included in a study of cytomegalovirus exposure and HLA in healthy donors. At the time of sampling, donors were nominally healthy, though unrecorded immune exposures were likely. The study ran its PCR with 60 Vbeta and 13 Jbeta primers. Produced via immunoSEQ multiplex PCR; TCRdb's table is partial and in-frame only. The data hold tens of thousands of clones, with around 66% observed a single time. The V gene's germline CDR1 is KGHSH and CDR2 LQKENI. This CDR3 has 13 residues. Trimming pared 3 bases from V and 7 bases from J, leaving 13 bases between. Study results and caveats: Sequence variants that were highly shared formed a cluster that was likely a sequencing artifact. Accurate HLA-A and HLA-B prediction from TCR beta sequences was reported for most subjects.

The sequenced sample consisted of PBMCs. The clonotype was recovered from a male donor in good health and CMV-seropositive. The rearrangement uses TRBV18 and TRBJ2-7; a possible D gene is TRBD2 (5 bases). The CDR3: CASSPGASQEQYF. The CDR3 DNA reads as TGTGCCAGCTCACCGGGAGCAAGCCAAGAGCAGTACTTC.